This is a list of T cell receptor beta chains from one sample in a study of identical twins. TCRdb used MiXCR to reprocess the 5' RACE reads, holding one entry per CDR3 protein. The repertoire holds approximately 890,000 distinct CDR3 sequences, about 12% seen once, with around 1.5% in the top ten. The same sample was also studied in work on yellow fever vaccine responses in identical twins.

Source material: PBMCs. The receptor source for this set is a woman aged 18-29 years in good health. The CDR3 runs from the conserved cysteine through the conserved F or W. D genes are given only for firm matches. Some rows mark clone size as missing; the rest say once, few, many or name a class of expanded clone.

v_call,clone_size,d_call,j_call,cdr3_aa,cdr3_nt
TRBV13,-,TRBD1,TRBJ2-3,CASSSPGTGMPSDTQYF,TGTGCCAGCAGCAGCCCCGGGACAGGGATGCCTTCAGATACGCAGTATTTT
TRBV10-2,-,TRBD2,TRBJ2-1,CASSESVAGGANNEQFF,TGCGCCAGCAGTGAGTCTGTAGCGGGGGGGGCAAACAATGAGCAGTTCTTC
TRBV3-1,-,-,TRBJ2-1,CASSQAVFGSYFF,TGTGCCAGCAGCCAAGCTGTGTTCGGGTCCTACTTCTTC
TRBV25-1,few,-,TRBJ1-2,CASSPPDRLYGYTF,TGTGCCAGCAGTCCTCCCGACAGGCTCTATGGCTACACCTTC
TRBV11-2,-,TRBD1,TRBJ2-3,CASSSGLGQGELGSSDTQYF,TGTGCCAGCAGCTCCGGACTGGGACAGGGGGAGTTGGGGTCGTCAGATACGCAGTATTTT
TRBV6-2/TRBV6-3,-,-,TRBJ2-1,CASSSIHDQQMKLYEPFF,TGTGCCAGCAGCTCCATTCATGACCAACAAATGAAACTTTATGAGCCGTTCTTC
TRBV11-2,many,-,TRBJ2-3,CASSLGSGGPSTDTQYF,TGTGCCAGCAGCTTAGGGTCGGGGGGCCCAAGCACAGATACGCAGTATTTT
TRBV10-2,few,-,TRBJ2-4,CASSQRKPALAKNIQYF,TGCGCCAGCAGCCAGCGGAAACCCGCTCTAGCCAAAAACATTCAGTACTTC
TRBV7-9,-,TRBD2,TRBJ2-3,CASRSRTSDTDTQYF,TGTGCCAGCAGGTCCCGGACTAGCGACACAGATACGCAGTATTTT
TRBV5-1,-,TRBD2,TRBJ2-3,CASSYDSGSGGDTQYF,TGCGCCAGCAGTTACGATAGCGGGAGCGGGGGAGATACGCAGTATTTT
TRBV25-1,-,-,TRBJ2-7,CASIPPNSYEQYF,TGTGCCAGCATTCCCCCCAATTCCTACGAGCAGTACTTC
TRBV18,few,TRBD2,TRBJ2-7,CASSPVAGGRANYYEQYF,TGTGCCAGCTCACCAGTAGCGGGAGGCCGCGCGAATTACTACGAGCAGTACTTC
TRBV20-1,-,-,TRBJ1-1,CSGIRTENTEAFF,TGCAGCGGTATTAGGACAGAGAACACTGAAGCTTTCTTT
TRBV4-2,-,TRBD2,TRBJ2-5,CASSRFGREGETQYF,TGTGCCAGCAGCCGATTTGGGCGGGAGGGAGAGACCCAGTACTTC
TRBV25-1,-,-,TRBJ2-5,CAPWAGSRTQYF,TGTGCCCCTTGGGCGGGATCGCGGACCCAGTACTTC
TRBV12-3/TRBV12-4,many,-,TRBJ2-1,CASSLGPGAILYNEQFF,TGTGCCAGCAGTTTAGGGCCGGGAGCCATCCTCTACAATGAGCAGTTCTTC
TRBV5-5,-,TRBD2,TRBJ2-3,CASKTRASGTTDTQYF,TGTGCCAGCAAAACACGGGCTAGCGGGACGACAGATACGCAGTATTTT
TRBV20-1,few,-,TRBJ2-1,CTAVGPDEQFF,TGCACCGCCGTCGGGCCCGATGAGCAGTTCTTC
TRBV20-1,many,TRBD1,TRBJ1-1,CSARGTGGSRTEAFF,TGCAGTGCTAGAGGGACAGGGGGCTCAAGGACTGAAGCTTTCTTT
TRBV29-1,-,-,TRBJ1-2,CSVEDLVTGNYGYTF,TGCAGCGTTGAAGACTTAGTCACAGGGAACTATGGCTACACCTTC
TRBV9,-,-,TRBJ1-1,CASSVDQGLNTEAFF,TGTGCCAGCAGCGTAGATCAGGGCCTGAACACTGAAGCTTTCTTT
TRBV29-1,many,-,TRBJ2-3,CSVEAAGSFTDTQYF,TGCAGCGTTGAGGCCGCCGGGAGTTTTACAGATACGCAGTATTTT
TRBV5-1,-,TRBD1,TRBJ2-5,CASSLDWTGYQETQYF,TGCGCCAGCAGCTTGGATTGGACAGGGTACCAAGAGACCCAGTACTTC
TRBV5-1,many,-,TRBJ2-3,CASSLPNTDTQYF,TGCGCCAGCAGCCTGCCAAACACAGATACGCAGTATTTT
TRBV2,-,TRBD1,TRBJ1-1,CARRTGLNTEAFF,TGTGCCAGGAGGACAGGGTTGAACACTGAAGCTTTCTTT
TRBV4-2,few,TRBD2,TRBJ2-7,CASSQAPLAGDEQYF,TGTGCCAGCAGCCAAGCTCCACTAGCGGGGGACGAGCAGTACTTC
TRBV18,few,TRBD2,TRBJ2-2,CASSPNIAGAGELFF,TGTGCCAGCTCACCAAACATAGCGGGAGCCGGGGAGCTGTTTTTT
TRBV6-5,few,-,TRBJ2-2,CASSYFAGSNTGELFF,TGTGCCAGCAGTTACTTCGCCGGGTCCAACACCGGGGAGCTGTTTTTT
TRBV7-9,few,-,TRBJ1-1,CASGRLDTEAFF,TGTGCCAGCGGCAGGCTGGACACTGAAGCTTTCTTT
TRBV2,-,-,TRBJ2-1,CASRGWGVYNEQFF,TGTGCCAGCAGAGGGTGGGGGGTCTACAATGAGCAGTTCTTC
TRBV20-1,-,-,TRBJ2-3,CSAMDSPSTDTQYF,TGCAGTGCTATGGACAGTCCTAGCACAGATACGCAGTATTTT
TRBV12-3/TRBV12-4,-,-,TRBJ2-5,CASSTSGTQYF,TGTGCCAGCAGTACCTCGGGGACCCAGTACTTC
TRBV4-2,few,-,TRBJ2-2,CASSGDPAAGELFF,TGTGCCAGCAGCGGTGACCCCGCCGCAGGGGAGCTGTTTTTT
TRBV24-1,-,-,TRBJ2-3,CATSDPGPTDTQYF,TGTGCCACCAGTGATCCGGGCCCCACAGATACGCAGTATTTT
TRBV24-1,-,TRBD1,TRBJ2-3,CATSDLRTGADTQYF,TGTGCCACCAGTGATTTGCGGACAGGCGCAGATACGCAGTATTTT
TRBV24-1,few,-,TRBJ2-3,CATSDRGGGAKDTQYF,TGTGCCACCAGTGATCGAGGGGGAGGAGCAAAAGATACGCAGTATTTT
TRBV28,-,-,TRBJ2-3,CASSFEQGGPTDTQYF,TGTGCCAGCAGTTTTGAGCAGGGGGGCCCGACAGATACGCAGTATTTT
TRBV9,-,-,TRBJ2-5,CASSELVGDYQETQYF,TGTGCCAGCAGCGAATTAGTGGGAGACTACCAAGAGACCCAGTACTTC
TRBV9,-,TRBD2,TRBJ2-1,CASSDLAGGPYNEQFF,TGTGCCAGCAGCGACTTAGCGGGAGGGCCCTACAATGAGCAGTTCTTC
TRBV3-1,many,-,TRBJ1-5,CASSQGASNQPQHF,TGTGCCAGCAGCCAGGGGGCGAGCAATCAGCCCCAGCATTTT
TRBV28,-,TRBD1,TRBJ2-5,CASSRGTGFIQETQYF,TGTGCCAGCAGCCGCGGGACAGGGTTCATCCAAGAGACCCAGTACTTC
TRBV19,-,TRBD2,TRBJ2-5,CASSIGGGSQETQYF,TGTGCCAGTAGTATAGGCGGGGGTTCCCAAGAGACCCAGTACTTC
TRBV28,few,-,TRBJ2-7,CASTKAGFGEQYF,TGTGCCAGCACAAAAGCTGGGTTTGGCGAGCAGTACTTC
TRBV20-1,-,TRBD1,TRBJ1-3,CSAREQGSGNTIYF,TGCAGTGCTAGAGAACAGGGGTCTGGAAACACCATATATTTT